This T cell receptor (beta chain) originates from a study of blood T cell repertoires in COVID-19. V was cut by 3 bases and J by 4 bases, with 16 bases left in between. CDR1 and CDR2 from the germline V gene are SGDLS and YYNGEE. CDR3 length: 15 residues. Here immunoSEQ multiplex PCR was the method, and the copy in TCRdb shows in-frame clones only, minus some. The sample lists about 170,000 clones; about 82% were seen once. Those enrolled in Seattle joined during active infection and were followed longitudinally afterward. The sequence was obtained from a woman at least 80 years old with COVID-19, enrolled during active disease. Sequencing was performed on peripheral blood. This rearrangement joins TRBV9 to TRBJ1-2; D is ambiguous. The CDR3 coding sequence is TGTGCCAGCAGCGCCACCGCCGGGGAGTCCTATGGCTACACCTTC. It encodes CASSATAGESYGYTF.